The rows below give T cell receptor beta chains drawn from one sample of a study of patients and donors after allogeneic stem cell transplantation. A single record per CDR3 protein comes from TCRdb applying MiXCR to the RT-PCR reads. This sample has 400,000 to 450,000 distinct CDR3 sequences, with 16% found just once. The sequencing sample was made of blood, either unsorted or a sorted T cell fraction (not recorded which). These receptors all stem from a human donor who was either an allogeneic HSCT recipient or a stem cell or donor lymphocyte infusion donor (not recorded which). It is not recorded whose cells these are; they may come from a transplant donor. The CDR3 runs from the conserved cysteine through the conserved F or W. A D gene is named only where the DNA matches it firmly. Clone size is stated in some rows and not others, as once, few, many or a class when expanded.

abundance: -; j_gene: TRBJ2-4; v_gene: TRBV20-1; d_gene: -; CDR3nt: TGCAGTGCTAGAAGGGGACAAACTCATACCAAAAACATTCAGTACTTC; CDR3aa: CSARRGQTHTKNIQYF
abundance: many; j_gene: TRBJ2-1; v_gene: TRBV12-3/TRBV12-4; d_gene: -; CDR3nt: TGTGCCAGCAGCCCCGATCTAGGTTACAATGAGCAGTTCTTC; CDR3aa: CASSPDLGYNEQFF
abundance: -; j_gene: TRBJ2-1; v_gene: TRBV14; d_gene: TRBD2; CDR3nt: TGTGCCAGCAGCCAACCCTATCGGCTAGCGGGAGGGCGCAATGAGCAGTTCTTC; CDR3aa: CASSQPYRLAGGRNEQFF
abundance: many; j_gene: TRBJ2-7; v_gene: TRBV29-1; d_gene: TRBD2; CDR3nt: TGCAGCGTTGGGGCTAGCGGATTTAGCTCCTACGAGCAGTACTTC; CDR3aa: CSVGASGFSSYEQYF
abundance: few; j_gene: TRBJ1-6; v_gene: TRBV7-2; d_gene: -; CDR3nt: TGTGCCAGCAGCTTAGCAAGACCCAATTCACCCCTCCACTTT; CDR3aa: CASSLARPNSPLHF
abundance: few; j_gene: TRBJ2-7; v_gene: TRBV5-1; d_gene: TRBD2; CDR3nt: TGCGCCAGCAGCGTACTAGCGGGAGGAAACGAGCAGTACTTC; CDR3aa: CASSVLAGGNEQYF
abundance: -; j_gene: TRBJ1-1; v_gene: TRBV19; d_gene: -; CDR3nt: TGTGCCAGTAGTATAGTGGAAAGGACTGAAGCTTTCTTT; CDR3aa: CASSIVERTEAFF
abundance: -; j_gene: TRBJ2-3; v_gene: TRBV3-1; d_gene: -; CDR3nt: TGTGCCAGCAGCCAAGACAGATTTGGTACGCAGTATTTT; CDR3aa: CASSQDRFGTQYF
abundance: -; j_gene: TRBJ2-1; v_gene: TRBV6-2/TRBV6-3; d_gene: -; CDR3nt: TGTGCCAGCAAACTACTGGACTCCAGCGAGCAGTTCTTC; CDR3aa: CASKLLDSSEQFF
abundance: few; j_gene: TRBJ2-3; v_gene: TRBV7-8; d_gene: TRBD2; CDR3nt: TGTGCCAGCAGCTTAGACCTAGCGGGGCTCACAGATACGCAGTATTTT; CDR3aa: CASSLDLAGLTDTQYF
abundance: -; j_gene: TRBJ2-7; v_gene: TRBV20-1; d_gene: TRBD1; CDR3nt: TGCAGTGCTAGGGACAGGGGTGCCTACGAGCAGTACTTC; CDR3aa: CSARDRGAYEQYF
abundance: many; j_gene: TRBJ2-6; v_gene: TRBV6-4; d_gene: -; CDR3nt: TGTGCCAGCTCTCCTCGGACGGGGGCTGGGGCCAACGTCCTGACTTTC; CDR3aa: CASSPRTGAGANVLTF
abundance: few; j_gene: TRBJ2-7; v_gene: TRBV28; d_gene: -; CDR3nt: TGTGCCAGTGACGGGTGGGGGGCTTTAGGGCAGTACTTC; CDR3aa: CASDGWGALGQYF
abundance: few; j_gene: TRBJ1-6; v_gene: TRBV9; d_gene: -; CDR3nt: TGTGCCAGCAGCGTCACCGGAGCCTATAATTCACCCCTCCACTTT; CDR3aa: CASSVTGAYNSPLHF
abundance: few; j_gene: TRBJ1-1; v_gene: TRBV20-1; d_gene: -; CDR3nt: TGCAGTGTCCCGGGCGCTTTCTTT; CDR3aa: CSVPGAFF
abundance: -; j_gene: TRBJ2-5; v_gene: TRBV2; d_gene: -; CDR3nt: TGTGCCAGCACCCCTTGGGCTGTCTACCAAGAGACCCAGTACTTC; CDR3aa: CASTPWAVYQETQYF
abundance: -; j_gene: TRBJ1-2; v_gene: TRBV12-3/TRBV12-4; d_gene: -; CDR3nt: TGTGCCAGCAGACCGCCGGGACACAGAAACTATGGCTACACCTTC; CDR3aa: CASRPPGHRNYGYTF
abundance: few; j_gene: TRBJ2-3; v_gene: TRBV30; d_gene: TRBD2; CDR3nt: TGTGCCTGGAGTCCTCGAGGTGGGGGAGGGTTTACGCAGTATTTT; CDR3aa: CAWSPRGGGGFTQYF
abundance: many; j_gene: TRBJ2-2; v_gene: TRBV4-2; d_gene: TRBD2; CDR3nt: TGTGCCAGCAGCAAAGCGGTAGCGGGGGGGCCCGACACCGGGGAGCTGTTTTTT; CDR3aa: CASSKAVAGGPDTGELFF
abundance: -; j_gene: TRBJ2-3; v_gene: TRBV6-5; d_gene: -; CDR3nt: TGTGCCAGCACCAACGGGGGTCCGCAGTATTTT; CDR3aa: CASTNGGPQYF
abundance: -; j_gene: TRBJ2-2; v_gene: TRBV20-1; d_gene: -; CDR3nt: TGCAGTGCTAGAGATCGAGTTAAGAACACCGGGGAGCTGTTTTTT; CDR3aa: CSARDRVKNTGELFF
abundance: few; j_gene: TRBJ2-2; v_gene: TRBV5-1; d_gene: -; CDR3nt: TGCGCCAGCAGCTTGAACACTGCCACCGGGGAGCTGTTTTTT; CDR3aa: CASSLNTATGELFF
abundance: few; j_gene: TRBJ1-1; v_gene: TRBV9; d_gene: -; CDR3nt: TGTGCCAGCAGCGACCGAGGGGGGCGGAGGACTGAAGCTTTCTTT; CDR3aa: CASSDRGGRRTEAFF
abundance: many; j_gene: TRBJ2-3; v_gene: TRBV20-1; d_gene: -; CDR3nt: TGCAGTGCTCCTTATCCGGGAGTCCCAGATACGCAGTATTTT; CDR3aa: CSAPYPGVPDTQYF
abundance: -; j_gene: TRBJ2-5; v_gene: TRBV12-3/TRBV12-4; d_gene: -; CDR3nt: TGTGCCAGCAGCTACAGAGTGTTAGAGACCCAGTACTTC; CDR3aa: CASSYRVLETQYF
abundance: -; j_gene: TRBJ1-6; v_gene: TRBV12-3/TRBV12-4; d_gene: -; CDR3nt: TGTGCCAGCAGTTCACCGGGGTCGGATTCACCCCTCCACTTT; CDR3aa: CASSSPGSDSPLHF
abundance: few; j_gene: TRBJ2-5; v_gene: TRBV15; d_gene: TRBD2; CDR3nt: TGTGCCACCAGCAGGGCGGGGGGCAGGGAGACCTCCAAGTACTTC; CDR3aa: CATSRAGGRETSKYF
abundance: many; j_gene: TRBJ2-3; v_gene: TRBV4-1; d_gene: -; CDR3nt: TGCGCCAGCAGCCAAGATACGTTCACAGATACGCAGTATTTT; CDR3aa: CASSQDTFTDTQYF
abundance: -; j_gene: TRBJ2-7; v_gene: TRBV15; d_gene: -; CDR3nt: TGTGCCACCAGCAGAGACCCGGGGCGATACGAGCAGTACTTC; CDR3aa: CATSRDPGRYEQYF